The count of the clone carrying this T cell receptor beta chain is one. This entry belongs to a study of control samples from healthy donors and cancer patients. Assay: immunoSEQ multiplex PCR; the TCRdb copy retains only in-frame clones and omits some. The sample lists around 140,000 clones, under 90% seen once, with more than 6.5% in the top ten. This CDR3 is 13 amino acids long. Looked up from germline, CDR1 is SQVTM and CDR2 is ANQGSEA. The junction had 3 bases not matched to a gene; V was cut back by 5 bases and J by 4 bases. The origin of this receptor is a man aged 50 to 59 with head and neck cancer. The rearrangement links TRBV29-1 to TRBJ2-1, with 9 bases fitting TRBD2. Source material: PBMCs. The CDR3 sequence: CSVTSGYYNEQFF. In DNA form, the CDR3 reads TGCAGCGTTACTAGCGGGTATTACAATGAGCAGTTCTTC.